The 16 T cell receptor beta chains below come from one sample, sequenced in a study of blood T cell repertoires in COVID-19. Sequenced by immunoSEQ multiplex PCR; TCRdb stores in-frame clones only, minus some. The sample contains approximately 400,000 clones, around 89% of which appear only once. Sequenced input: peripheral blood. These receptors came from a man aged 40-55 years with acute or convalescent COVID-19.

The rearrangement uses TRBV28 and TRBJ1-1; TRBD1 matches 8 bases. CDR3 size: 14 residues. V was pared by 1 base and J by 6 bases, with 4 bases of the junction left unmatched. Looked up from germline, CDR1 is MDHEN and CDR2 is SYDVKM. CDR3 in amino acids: CASSLSQGAAEAFF. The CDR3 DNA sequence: TGTGCCAGCAGTTTATCTCAGGGGGCGGCTGAAGCTTTCTTT. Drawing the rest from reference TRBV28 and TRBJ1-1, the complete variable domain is DVKVTQSSRYLVKRTGEKVFLECVQDMDHENMFWYRQDPGLGLRLIYFSYDVKMKEKGDIPEGYSVSREKKERFSLILESASTNQTSMYLCASSLSQGAAEAFFGQGTRLTVV.

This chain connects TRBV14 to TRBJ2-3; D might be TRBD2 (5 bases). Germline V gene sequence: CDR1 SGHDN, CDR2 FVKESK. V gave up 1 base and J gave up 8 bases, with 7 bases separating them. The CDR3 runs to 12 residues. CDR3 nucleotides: TGTGCCAGCAGCCAAGCGCGGGCTACGCAGTATTTT. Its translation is CASSQARATQYF.

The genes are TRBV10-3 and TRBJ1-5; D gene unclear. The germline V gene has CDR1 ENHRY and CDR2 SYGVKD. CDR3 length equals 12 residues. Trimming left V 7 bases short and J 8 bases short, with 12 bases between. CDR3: CAIKGGEEPQHF. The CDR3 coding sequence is TGTGCCATCAAGGGCGGGGAAGAGCCCCAGCATTTT.

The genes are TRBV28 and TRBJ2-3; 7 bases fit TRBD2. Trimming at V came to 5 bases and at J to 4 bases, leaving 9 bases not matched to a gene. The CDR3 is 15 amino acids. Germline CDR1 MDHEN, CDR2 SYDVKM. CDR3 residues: CASSGLVEMSDTQYF. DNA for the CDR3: TGTGCCAGCAGTGGACTAGTTGAAATGTCAGATACGCAGTATTTT.

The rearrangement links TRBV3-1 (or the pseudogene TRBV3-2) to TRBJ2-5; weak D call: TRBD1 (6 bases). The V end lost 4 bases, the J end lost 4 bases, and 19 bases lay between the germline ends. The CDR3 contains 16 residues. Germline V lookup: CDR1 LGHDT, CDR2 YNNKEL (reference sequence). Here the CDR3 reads CASSPHAQGLGETQYF. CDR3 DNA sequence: TGTGCCAGCAGCCCCCACGCACAGGGTCTCGGAGAGACCCAGTACTTC.

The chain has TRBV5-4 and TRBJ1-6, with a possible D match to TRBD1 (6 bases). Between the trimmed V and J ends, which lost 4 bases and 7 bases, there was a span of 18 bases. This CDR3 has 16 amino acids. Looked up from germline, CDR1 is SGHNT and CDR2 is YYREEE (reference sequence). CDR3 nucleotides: TGTGCCAGCAGCCCGGGACACGCTCTGGGGAATTCACCCCTCCACTTT. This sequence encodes CASSPGHALGNSPLHF. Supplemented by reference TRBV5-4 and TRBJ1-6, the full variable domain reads ETGVTQSPTHLIKTRGQQVTLRCSSQSGHNTVSWYQQALGQGPQFIFQYYREEENGRGNFPPRFSGLQFPNYSSELNVNALELDDSALYLCASSPGHALGNSPLHFGNGTRLTVT.

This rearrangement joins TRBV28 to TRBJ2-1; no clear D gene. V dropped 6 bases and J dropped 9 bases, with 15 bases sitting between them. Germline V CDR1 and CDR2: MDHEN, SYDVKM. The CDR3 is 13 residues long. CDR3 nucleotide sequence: TGTGCCAGCAGCCCCCCAATCGCGATTGAGCAGTTCTTC. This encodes CASSPPIAIEQFF.

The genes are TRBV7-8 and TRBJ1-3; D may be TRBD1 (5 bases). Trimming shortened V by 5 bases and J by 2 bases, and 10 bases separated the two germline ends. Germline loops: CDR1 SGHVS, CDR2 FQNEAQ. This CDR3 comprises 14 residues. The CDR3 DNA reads TGTGCCAGCAGCCTCGAACAGGCTGGAAACACCATATATTTT. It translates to CASSLEQAGNTIYF.

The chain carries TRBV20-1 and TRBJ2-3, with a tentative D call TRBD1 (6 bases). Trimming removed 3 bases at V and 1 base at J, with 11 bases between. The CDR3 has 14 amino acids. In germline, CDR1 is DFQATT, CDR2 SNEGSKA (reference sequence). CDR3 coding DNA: TGCAGTGCTAGTGGGGGCTCTGGCACAGATACGCAGTATTTT. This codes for CSASGGSGTDTQYF.

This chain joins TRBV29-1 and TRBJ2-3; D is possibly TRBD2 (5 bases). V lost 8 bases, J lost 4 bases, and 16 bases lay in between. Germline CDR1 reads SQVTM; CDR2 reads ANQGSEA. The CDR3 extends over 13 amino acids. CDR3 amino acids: CSPVVGSPDTQYF. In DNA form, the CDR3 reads TGCAGCCCTGTTGTGGGGAGCCCAGATACGCAGTATTTT.

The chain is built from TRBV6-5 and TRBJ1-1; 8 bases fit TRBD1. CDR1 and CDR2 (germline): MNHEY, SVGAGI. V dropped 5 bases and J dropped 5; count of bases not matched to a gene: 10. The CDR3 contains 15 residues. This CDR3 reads CASSRTDRVETEAFF. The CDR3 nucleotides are TGTGCCAGCAGTAGGACGGACAGGGTAGAAACTGAAGCTTTCTTT.

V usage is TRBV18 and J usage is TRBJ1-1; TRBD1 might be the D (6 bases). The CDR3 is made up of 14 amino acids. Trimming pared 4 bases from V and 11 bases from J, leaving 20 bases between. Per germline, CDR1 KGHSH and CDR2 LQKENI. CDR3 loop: CASSLPGHPEAAFF. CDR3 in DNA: TGTGCCAGCTCACTTCCGGGACACCCCGAGGCCGCTTTCTTT.

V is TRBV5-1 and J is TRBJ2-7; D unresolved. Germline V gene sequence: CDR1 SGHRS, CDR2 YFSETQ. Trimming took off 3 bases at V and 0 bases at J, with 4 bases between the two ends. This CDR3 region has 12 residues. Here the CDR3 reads CASSSGSYEQYF. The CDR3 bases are TGCGCCAGCAGCTCCGGCTCCTACGAGCAGTACTTC. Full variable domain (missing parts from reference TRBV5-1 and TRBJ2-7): KAGVTQTPRYLIKTRGQQVTLSCSPISGHRSVSWYQQTPGQGLQFLFEYFSETQRNKGNFPGRFSGRQFSNSRSEMNVSTLELGDSALYLCASSSGSYEQYFGPGTRLTVT.

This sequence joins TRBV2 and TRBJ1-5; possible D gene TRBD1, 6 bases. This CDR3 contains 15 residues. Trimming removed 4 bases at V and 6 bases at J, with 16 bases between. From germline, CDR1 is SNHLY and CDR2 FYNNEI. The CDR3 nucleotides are TGTGCCAGCAGTGTTTCGGGGGGCCTTCGTCAGCCCCAGCATTTT. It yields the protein CASSVSGGLRQPQHF.

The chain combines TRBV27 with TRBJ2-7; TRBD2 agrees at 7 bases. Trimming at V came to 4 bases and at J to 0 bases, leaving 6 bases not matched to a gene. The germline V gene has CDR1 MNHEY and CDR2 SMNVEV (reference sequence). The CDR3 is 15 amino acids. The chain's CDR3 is CASSSSGGSSYEQYF. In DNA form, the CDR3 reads TGTGCCAGCAGTTCATCGGGAGGAAGCTCCTACGAGCAGTACTTC.

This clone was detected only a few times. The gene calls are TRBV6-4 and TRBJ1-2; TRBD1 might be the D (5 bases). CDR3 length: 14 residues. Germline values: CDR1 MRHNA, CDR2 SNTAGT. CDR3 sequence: CAILQDIPNYGYTF. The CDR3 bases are TGTGCGATCCTTCAGGACATTCCTAACTATGGCTACACCTTC.